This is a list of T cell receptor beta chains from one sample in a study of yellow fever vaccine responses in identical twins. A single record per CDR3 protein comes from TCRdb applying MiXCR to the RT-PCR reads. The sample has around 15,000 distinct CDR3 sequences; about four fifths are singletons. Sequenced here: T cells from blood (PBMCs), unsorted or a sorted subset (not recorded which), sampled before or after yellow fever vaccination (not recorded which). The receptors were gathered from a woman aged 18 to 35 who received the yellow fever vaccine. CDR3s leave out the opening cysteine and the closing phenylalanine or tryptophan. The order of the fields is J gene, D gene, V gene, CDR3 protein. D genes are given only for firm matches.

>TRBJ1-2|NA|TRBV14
ASSQILGKPDGYT
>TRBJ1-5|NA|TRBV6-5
ASSYSGDSNQPQH
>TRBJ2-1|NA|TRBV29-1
SAIYNEQF
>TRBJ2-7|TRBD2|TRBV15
ATSRGPSGFYEQY
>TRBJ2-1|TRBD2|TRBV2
ASSETSGGAEQF
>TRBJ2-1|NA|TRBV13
ASSLTQGLQF
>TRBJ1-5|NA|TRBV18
ASSPNSEQPQH
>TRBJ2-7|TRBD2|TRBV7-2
ASSLGGSIYEQY
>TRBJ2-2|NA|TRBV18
ASSPGPGELF
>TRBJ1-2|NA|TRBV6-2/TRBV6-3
ASRRLTGAYNYGYT
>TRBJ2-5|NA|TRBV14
ASSQDLAETQY
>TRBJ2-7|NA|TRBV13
ASKRTTLYEQY
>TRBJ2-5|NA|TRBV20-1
SARERPRGETQY
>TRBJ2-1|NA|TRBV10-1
ASSPIDNEQF
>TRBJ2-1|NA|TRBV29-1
SVVKGTNNEQF
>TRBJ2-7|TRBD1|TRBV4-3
ASSQRTGGIEQY
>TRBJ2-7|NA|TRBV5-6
ASSLETDSYEQY
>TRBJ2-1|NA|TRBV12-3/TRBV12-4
ASSLAGFGYEQF
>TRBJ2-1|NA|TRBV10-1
ASDRREQF
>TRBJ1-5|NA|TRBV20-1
SATKTGNNQPQH
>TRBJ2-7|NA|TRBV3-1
ASSQDSVTTYEQY
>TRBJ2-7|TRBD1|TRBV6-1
ASSPGQAYSYEQY
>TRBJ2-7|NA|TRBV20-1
SARGQYEYEQY
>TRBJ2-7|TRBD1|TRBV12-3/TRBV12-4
ASSLGTGGEQY
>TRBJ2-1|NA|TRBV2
ASSDWASSYNEQF
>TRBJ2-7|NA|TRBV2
ASRGGSYEQY
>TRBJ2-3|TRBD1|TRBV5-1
ASSDADRGTDTQY
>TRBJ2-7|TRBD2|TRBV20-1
SARDLAGGYEQY
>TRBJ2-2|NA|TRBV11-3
ASSLGKSAGELF
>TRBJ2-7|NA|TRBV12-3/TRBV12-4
ASSRGSYEQY
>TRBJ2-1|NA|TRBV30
AWSGWRSSYNEQF
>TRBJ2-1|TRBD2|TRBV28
ASSPTGLATKGNEQF
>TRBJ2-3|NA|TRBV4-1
ASSQGPLTSRADTQY
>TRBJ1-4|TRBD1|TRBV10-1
ASSYSDRGGEKLF
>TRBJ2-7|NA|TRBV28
ASSASGTSAYEQY
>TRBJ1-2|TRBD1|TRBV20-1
SALHPGQGGYT
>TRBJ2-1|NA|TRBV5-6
ASSLINEQF
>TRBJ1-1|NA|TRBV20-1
SATWGNTKAF
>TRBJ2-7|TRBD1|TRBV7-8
ASSQRDRGYEQY
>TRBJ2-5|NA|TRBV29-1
SADSLGETQY
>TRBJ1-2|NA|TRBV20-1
SGNRDFAGYT